What follows is one T cell receptor beta chain and its context. Its specificity is unknown. Trimming at V came to 4 bases and at J to 1 base, leaving 7 bases not matched to a gene. The CDR3 length is 15 residues. Per germline, CDR1 SGHKS and CDR2 YYEKEE (reference sequence). These data are taken from a study of cytomegalovirus exposure and HLA in healthy donors. Regarding the study as a whole: Among the CMV-associated chains, three were confirmed in vitro as specific for CMV antigens. In a later analysis, productive TCRs from donors in an Asian-associated ancestry cluster reportedly carried fewer N-insertions than the cohort mean. In a later analysis, around 18,000 TCR beta sequences were associated with HLA alleles at 0.05 false discovery rate. In a later analysis, HLA-associated TCR beta chains were more clonally expanded than equally common others.

Researchers ran the PCR with 60 Vbeta and 13 Jbeta primers. TCRdb's table, derived via immunoSEQ multiplex PCR, lists solely in-frame clones and lacks some. This sample has about 140,000 clones, with roughly 73% found just once. Source material: PBMCs. V usage is TRBV5-5 and J usage is TRBJ1-1, with TRBD1 matching over 7 bases. This sequence originates from a female donor in good health and CMV-seronegative. The CDR3 loop reads CASSTHRGRNTEAFF. CDR3 DNA sequence: TGTGCCAGCAGCACCCACAGGGGAAGGAACACTGAAGCTTTCTTT.